What follows are 30 T cell receptor beta chains derived from one specimen sequenced in a study of radiotherapy plus CTLA-4 blockade in lung cancer. Data came from immunoSEQ multiplex PCR; TCRdb stores just in-frame clones and leaves some out. Altogether approximately 52,000 clones are present, roughly 83% being singletons, with the ten largest covering 8.5%. The specimen was peripheral blood, collected from a patient treated with radiotherapy plus ipilimumab. These TCRs come from a human donor with non-small cell lung cancer who had a complete response to radiotherapy plus ipilimumab.

This chain uses TRBV5-3 with TRBJ1-2, with no clear D. TRBV5-3 is an ORF for which the function is uncertain. This CDR3 region has 15 residues. V was shortened by 0 bases and J by 4 bases, with 13 bases between the two germline ends. CDR3 amino acids: CARSLGPSPSYGYTF. DNA for the CDR3: TGTGCCAGAAGCTTGGGGCCGTCCCCCTCCTATGGCTACACCTTC.

The genes are TRBV5-8 and TRBJ2-7, with 8 bases matching TRBD1. V lost 3 bases, J lost 0 bases, and 5 bases stayed unmatched. Germline CDR1 SGHTS, CDR2 YDEGEE. The CDR3 consists of 15 residues. The DNA for the CDR3 is TGTGCCAGCAGCTCTGGACAGGGATACTCCTACGAGCAGTACTTC. Translating it yields CASSSGQGYSYEQYF.

V gene TRBV4-1 combines with J gene TRBJ2-5, with TRBD2 matching over 12 bases. Trimming cost V 0 bases and J 2 bases; bases outside gene matches: 10. The CDR3 runs to 19 residues. Germline V gene lookup returns CDR1 MGHRA and CDR2 YSYEKL. The CDR3 DNA reads TGCGCCAGCAGCCAAGATCCGTTGGGGCTAGCGGGGGGGCAAGAGACCCAGTACTTC. This translates into CASSQDPLGLAGGQETQYF.

This sequence joins TRBV5-4 and TRBJ2-1, with TRBD2 as a possible D gene (5 bases). Germline V lookup: CDR1 SGHNT, CDR2 YYREEE (reference sequence). The ends were cut back, 3 bases at V and 4 bases at J, with 17 bases in the middle. The CDR3 consists of 16 residues. CDR3 sequence: CASSYLRGQVYNEQFF. CDR3 DNA sequence: TGTGCCAGCAGCTACCTCCGGGGTCAGGTTTACAATGAGCAGTTCTTC.

The rearrangement links TRBV10-2 to TRBJ1-2; D is possibly TRBD1 (5 bases). The CDR3 covers 16 residues. In germline, CDR1 is WSHSY, CDR2 SAAADI. V was shortened by 8 bases and J by 1 base, with 20 bases between the two germline ends. CDR3 loop: CASAPRQSALNYGYTF. The CDR3, as DNA: TGCGCCAGCGCTCCCCGACAGTCAGCGCTTAACTATGGCTACACCTTC.

The rearrangement links TRBV10-3 to TRBJ2-3, with 10 bases matching TRBD2. V trimming: 7 bases; J trimming: 9 bases; junction bases outside the gene matches: 13. CDR3 length equals 15 residues. Germline assignment: CDR1 ENHRY and CDR2 SYGVKD. CDR3 loop: CAITGTSAKGGTQYF. The CDR3 bases are TGTGCCATCACCGGGACTAGCGCTAAAGGGGGGACGCAGTATTTT.

The chain combines TRBV5-1 with TRBJ1-2; 9 bases line up with TRBD1. This CDR3 has 15 amino acids. Trimming cost V 3 bases and J 4 bases; bases outside gene matches: 7. Germline CDR1 and CDR2: SGHRS and YFSETQ. DNA for the CDR3: TGCGCCAGCAGCTCCGGGACAGGGAGCAGCTATGGCTACACCTTC. Translation: CASSSGTGSSYGYTF.

This chain links TRBV5-1 with TRBJ2-1; no clear D. Germline V gene sequence: CDR1 SGHRS, CDR2 YFSETQ. The V gene lost 4 bases and the J gene lost 16 bases, with 24 bases spanning the gap. There are 14 residues in the CDR3. The CDR3 region is CASSEIMGVDLPFF. The CDR3 nucleotides are TGCGCCAGCAGCGAAATTATGGGTGTAGACTTGCCATTCTTC.

The chain is built from TRBV7-2 and TRBJ1-2; 8 bases match TRBD1. Losses at the gene ends were 5 bases for V and 2 bases for J; bases not matched to a gene: 7. This CDR3 has 15 amino acids. Germline V CDR1 and CDR2: SGHTA, FQGNSA. The chain's CDR3 is CASSGRTGTNYGYTF. CDR3 DNA: TGTGCCAGCAGCGGTCGGACAGGGACAAACTATGGCTACACCTTC.

The chain's CDR3 is CASSEAVRRRAGGDTQYF. In nucleotides, the CDR3 is TGTGCCAGCAGTGAAGCAGTACGCCGAAGGGCGGGAGGAGATACGCAGTATTTT. The chain has TRBV2 and TRBJ2-3, with 8 positions matching TRBD2. V lost 0 bases to trimming and J lost 5 bases; unmatched junction nucleotides: 13. The germline V gene has CDR1 SNHLY and CDR2 FYNNEI. The CDR3 spans 18 residues.

The J gene is TRBJ1-1, the V gene TRBV19; the match to TRBD1 covers 9 bases. Per germline, CDR1 LNHDA and CDR2 SQIVND (reference sequence). The V gene end was trimmed by 5 bases and the J gene end by 4 bases; junction bases not matched to a gene: 20. This CDR3 has 19 amino acids. CDR3 sequence reads: CASSAPLGQGSSVGTEAFF. Here the CDR3 DNA reads TGTGCCAGTAGTGCCCCTTTGGGACAGGGTTCTTCGGTAGGCACTGAAGCTTTCTTT.

Remarks on this clone: The same CDR3 arises from other DNA sequences in this sample as well. The V call is TRBV18, the J call TRBJ1-6; TRBD1 agrees at 10 bases. CDR3 length: 15 residues. V shed 3 bases and J 10 bases; nucleotides not matched to a gene: 6. Germline values: CDR1 KGHSH, CDR2 LQKENI. The chain's CDR3 is CASSPAGTGASPLHF. The CDR3 DNA sequence: TGTGCCAGCTCACCCGCCGGGACAGGGGCGTCACCCCTCCACTTT.

Here the CDR3 reads CASRPRGAGLAGGEQYF. The CDR3, as DNA: TGTGCCAGCAGGCCACGAGGGGCGGGACTAGCGGGGGGAGAGCAGTACTTC. The chain joins TRBV10-3 to TRBJ2-7, with 15 bases identical to TRBD2. The CDR3 covers 17 residues. Germline CDR1 and CDR2: ENHRY and SYGVKD. V lost 10 bases, J lost 7 bases, and 17 bases stayed unmatched.

This chain uses TRBV7-2 with TRBJ2-5, with a possible D match to TRBD1 (6 bases). CDR3 length: 13 amino acids. CDR1 SGHTA and CDR2 FQGNSA come from the germline V gene. V was cut by 3 bases and J by 10 bases, with 15 bases left in between. The CDR3 coding sequence is TGTGCCAGCAGCTTCTCCAGGGGTTCGGACCAGTACTTC. It yields the protein CASSFSRGSDQYF.

This clone was counted between two and nine times. The rearrangement uses TRBV28 and TRBJ2-1; 7 positions match TRBD1. V was pared by 5 bases and J by 10 bases, with 8 bases of the junction left unmatched. CDR1 and CDR2 (germline): MDHEN, SYDVKM. The CDR3 sequence is 13 residues long. CDR3 loop: CASSPPRGQEQFF. The DNA for the CDR3 is TGTGCCAGCAGTCCCCCTAGGGGGCAAGAGCAGTTCTTC.

Only a few counts were recorded for this clone. The genes are TRBV25-1 and TRBJ1-1; maybe TRBD1 (6 bases). V shed 7 bases and J shed 0 bases, with 12 bases lying between them. CDR3 length equals 14 residues. CDR1 MGHDK and CDR2 SYGVNS come from the germline V gene. CDR3 in amino acids: CASISTGMNTEAFF. CDR3 DNA sequence: TGTGCCAGCATCTCGACAGGAATGAACACTGAAGCTTTCTTT. The full variable domain, rest sourced from reference TRBV25-1 and TRBJ1-1, is EADIYQTPRYLVIGTGKKITLECSQTMGHDKMYWYQQDPGMELHLIHYSYGVNSTEKGDLSSESTVSRIRTEHFPLTLESARPSHTSQYLCASISTGMNTEAFFGQGTRLTVV.

As for this clone: Other nucleotide sequences in the sample specify the same CDR3. The rearrangement uses TRBV10-1 and TRBJ2-3, with a weak D call TRBD2 (6 bases). Germline loops: CDR1 WNHNN, CDR2 SYGVQD (reference sequence). V lost 2 bases and J 0 bases, leaving 6 bases between the germline ends. The CDR3 has 14 residues. CDR3 amino acids: CASSEGTSTDTQYF. Written as DNA, the CDR3 is TGCGCCAGCAGTGAGGGGACTAGCACAGATACGCAGTATTTT.

The rearrangement links TRBV7-2 to TRBJ1-1; D remains unclear. This CDR3 has 13 residues. Germline loops: CDR1 SGHTA, CDR2 FQGNSA. V gave up 8 bases and J gave up 2 bases, with 12 bases separating them. The CDR3 bases are TGTGCCAGCCGGGTTACCCGAAACACTGAAGCTTTCTTT. This sequence encodes CASRVTRNTEAFF.

V gene TRBV29-1 combines with J gene TRBJ2-2; D is unresolved. Trimming took off 4 bases at V and 7 bases at J, with 13 bases between the two ends. Germline assignment: CDR1 SQVTM and CDR2 ANQGSEA. The CDR3 consists of 13 residues. The CDR3 loop is CSVATGNFGELFF. The CDR3 DNA sequence: TGCAGCGTTGCAACGGGTAACTTCGGGGAGCTGTTTTTT.

The chain is built from TRBV7-2 and TRBJ1-3, with 8 bases aligning to TRBD1. Trimming took 1 base from V and 4 from J; bases not matched to a gene: 9. The CDR3 is made up of 17 amino acids. Germline CDR1 SGHTA, CDR2 FQGNSA. CDR3 in amino acids: CASSLVGQGARGNTIYF. CDR3 nucleotides: TGTGCCAGCAGCTTAGTAGGGCAGGGGGCAAGGGGAAACACCATATATTTT.

The gene calls are TRBV7-9 and TRBJ1-5, with D possibly being TRBD1 (5 bases). The CDR3 runs to 16 residues. Trimming pared 5 bases from V and 6 bases from J, leaving 20 bases between. Germline CDR1 is SEHNR and CDR2 is FQNEAQ (reference sequence). The CDR3: CASSGDPRGGGQPQHF. The CDR3 DNA follows: TGTGCCAGCAGCGGGGACCCTCGGGGGGGAGGTCAGCCCCAGCATTTT.

This rearrangement joins TRBV5-1 to TRBJ2-5; possibly TRBD1 for D (5 bases). This CDR3 is built from 14 residues. Trimming shortened V by 1 base and J by 2 bases, and 9 bases separated the two germline ends. CDR1 and CDR2 (germline): SGHRS, YFSETQ. This CDR3 is CASSLRGKQETQYF. In DNA form, the CDR3 reads TGCGCCAGCAGCTTGAGGGGCAAACAAGAGACCCAGTACTTC. Drawing the rest from reference TRBV5-1 and TRBJ2-5, the complete variable domain is KAGVTQTPRYLIKTRGQQVTLSCSPISGHRSVSWYQQTPGQGLQFLFEYFSETQRNKGNFPGRFSGRQFSNSRSEMNVSTLELGDSALYLCASSLRGKQETQYFGPGTRLLVL.

Comments on this clone: Compared with germline, one end of the junction differs, possibly owing to a read error. The rearrangement joins TRBV5-1 to TRBJ1-2; 7 bases align to TRBD1. The CDR3 length is 14 residues. CDR1 SGHRS and CDR2 YFSETQ come from the germline V gene. CDR3 sequence reads: CASSLAPGQKTRVF. The CDR3 region has the DNA TGCGCCAGCAGCTTGGCCCCGGGACAGAAGACTCGGGTTTTC.

V is TRBV19 and J is TRBJ2-2; 9 nucleotides agree with TRBD1. The V gene end was trimmed by 5 bases and the J gene end by 4 bases; junction bases not matched to a gene: 5. Germline assignment: CDR1 LNHDA and CDR2 SQIVND (reference sequence). This CDR3 is built from 15 residues. Here the CDR3 DNA reads TGTGCCAGTAGTTCGCCGGGACAGGGCACCGGGGAGCTGTTTTTT. The encoded protein is CASSSPGQGTGELFF.

The rearrangement joins TRBV29-1 to TRBJ2-2; weak D call: TRBD2 (6 bases). The CDR3 spans 14 residues. V was shortened by 5 bases and J by 3 bases, with 13 bases between the two germline ends. Germline CDR1 SQVTM, CDR2 ANQGSEA. The CDR3 loop reads CSVTPGEYTGELFF. The CDR3, as DNA: TGCAGCGTTACCCCGGGAGAATACACCGGGGAGCTGTTTTTT.

This sequence joins TRBV4-3 and TRBJ1-4; TRBD1 is a possible D gene (6 bases). This CDR3 is 21 amino acids long. The germline V and J ends were trimmed by 0 bases and 7 bases, with 30 bases remaining between them. Germline V lookup: CDR1 LGHNA, CDR2 YSLEER. DNA for the CDR3: TGCGCCAGCAGCCAAGACAAATCCCTCCGACGGGTGAACAGGGTGGGTGAAAAACTGTTTTTT. It codes for CASSQDKSLRRVNRVGEKLFF.

The chain carries TRBV6-1 and TRBJ1-4; 8 bases line up with TRBD1. The CDR3 is 14 residues long. The V gene's germline CDR1 is MNHNS and CDR2 SASEGT. V lost 6 bases and J lost 6; bases outside the gene matches: 6. The CDR3 here is CASRSRGLDEKLFF. CDR3 nucleotide sequence: TGTGCCAGCAGAAGCAGGGGGCTCGATGAAAAACTGTTTTTT.

The genes are TRBV25-1 and TRBJ1-2; 9 bases agree with TRBD1. CDR3 length equals 18 residues. Germline V gene sequence: CDR1 MGHDK, CDR2 SYGVNS. Germline trimming cut 5 bases from V and 0 bases from J; bases unmatched to any gene: 13. Here the CDR3 DNA reads TGTGCCAGCAGTTTTTTTAGAACAGGGGGCCTCCCTAACTATGGCTACACCTTC. Translation: CASSFFRTGGLPNYGYTF.

V usage is TRBV6-6 and J usage is TRBJ2-1; D may be TRBD2 (5 bases). V lost 5 bases to trimming and J lost 0 bases, with 11 bases between them. The germline V gene encodes CDR1 MNHNY and CDR2 SVGAGI (reference sequence). The CDR3 loop spans 15 amino acids. The CDR3 is CASSPPGSSYNEQFF. The CDR3 region has the DNA TGTGCCAGCAGTCCCCCGGGGAGCTCCTACAATGAGCAGTTCTTC.

This rearrangement joins TRBV7-2 to TRBJ1-2; D is possibly TRBD1 (6 bases). Trimming cost V 4 bases and J 6 bases, with 12 bases left between them. The CDR3 consists of 13 residues. Germline V gene data show CDR1 as SGHTA and CDR2 as FQGNSA. CDR3 DNA sequence: TGTGCCAGCAGCTACACAGGGCTGGATGGCTACACCTTC. Amino acids: CASSYTGLDGYTF.